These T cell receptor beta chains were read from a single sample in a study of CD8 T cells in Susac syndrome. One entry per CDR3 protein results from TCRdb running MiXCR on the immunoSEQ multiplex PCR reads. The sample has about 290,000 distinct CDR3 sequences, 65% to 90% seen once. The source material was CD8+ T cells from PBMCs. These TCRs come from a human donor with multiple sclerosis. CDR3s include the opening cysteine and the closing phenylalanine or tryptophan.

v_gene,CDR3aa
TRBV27,CASSSETGGFAESYNEQFF
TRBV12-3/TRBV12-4,CASSFSSGRTDTQYF
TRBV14,CASSRAVGGWNEQYF
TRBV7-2,CASSLHWASGRSYEQYF
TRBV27,CASTLRGLGAGSSYEQYF
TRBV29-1,CSVEDRALGTGNEKLFF
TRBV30,CACGTGGSYEQYF
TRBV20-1,CSARELTYTDTQYF
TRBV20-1,CSASPLNYNEQFF
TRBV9,CASSQDGSIYEQYF
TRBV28,CASNSPQETGDEQYF
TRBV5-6,CASSPNGHANTGELFF
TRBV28,CASSLRVLGNQPQHF
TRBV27,CASSHGLAGGNEQFF
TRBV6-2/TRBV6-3,CASSYPGGVRTEAFF
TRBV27,CASSLISGRSAEAFF
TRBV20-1,CSARESGQGASQPQHF
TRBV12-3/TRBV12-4,CASTPGVTDTQYF
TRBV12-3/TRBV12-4,CASTKGLRLVFRNEQFF
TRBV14,CASTESGGSYNEQFF
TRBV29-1,CSVFGGGNTEAFF
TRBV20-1,CSASAGVGYEQYF
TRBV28,CASSLLLASYNEQFF
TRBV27,CASSFLPLGPNEQFF
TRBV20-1,CSATRLAGYNEQFF
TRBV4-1,CASSPQGPRAGEKLFF
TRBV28,CASSPWWARGNTGELFF
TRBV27,CASVPRTGVIQAQYF
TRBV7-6,CASSFYVGPRSTEAFF
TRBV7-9,CASSPPWAAEAFF
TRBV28,CASRPTGGGEKLFF
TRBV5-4,CASSFSDRLPEAFF
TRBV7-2,CASSLSRAGVGGNEQFF
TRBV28,CASSFGIQGTYEQYF
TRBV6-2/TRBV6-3,CASRETGATNYEQYF
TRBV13,CASSRQGYQPQHF
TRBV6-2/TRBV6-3,CASSYGLGGRAYEQYF
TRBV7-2,CASSLWDRKGEQFF
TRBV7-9,CASTANAGGPPLQDTQYF
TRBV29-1,CSVEEGNSYEQYF
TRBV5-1,CASAPLRDDNLYEQYF
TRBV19,CASRERGNQETQYF
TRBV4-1,CASSQDGVLNTEAFF
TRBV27,CASSLFRGDQPQHF
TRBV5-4,CASRDGQGAGRIPEAFF
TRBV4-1,CASSQVDGIYGYTF
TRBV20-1,CSAVRAEAFF
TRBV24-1,CATSALLGSTDTQYF
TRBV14,CASSLPSGYEQYF
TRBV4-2,CASTIGSSGSDEQFF
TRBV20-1,CSARDTFQRELNTGELFF
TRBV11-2,CASSNGLAGVYGETQYF
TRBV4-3,CASSQDKGPGTDEQYF
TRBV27,CASSPEGTGTYEQYF
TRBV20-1,CSARLGTTIYEQYF